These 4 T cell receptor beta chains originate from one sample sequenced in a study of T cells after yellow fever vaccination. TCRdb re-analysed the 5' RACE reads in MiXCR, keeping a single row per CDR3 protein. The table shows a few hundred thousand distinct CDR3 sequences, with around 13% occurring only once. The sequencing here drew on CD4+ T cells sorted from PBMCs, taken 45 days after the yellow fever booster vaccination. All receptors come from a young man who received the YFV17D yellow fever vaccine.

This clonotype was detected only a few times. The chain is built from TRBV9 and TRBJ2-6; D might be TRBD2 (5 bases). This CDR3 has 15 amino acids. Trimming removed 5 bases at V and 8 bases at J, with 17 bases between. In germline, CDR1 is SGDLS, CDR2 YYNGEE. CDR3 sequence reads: CASRGADRRTNVLTF. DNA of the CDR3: TGTGCCAGCAGAGGAGCGGATAGGAGAACCAACGTCCTGACTTTC.

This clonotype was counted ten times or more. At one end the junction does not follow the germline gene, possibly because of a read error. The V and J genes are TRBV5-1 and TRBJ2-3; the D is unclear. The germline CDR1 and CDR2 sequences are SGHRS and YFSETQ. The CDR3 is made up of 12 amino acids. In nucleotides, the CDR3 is TGTGCCAGCAGCTTGCGGTTAGATACGCAGTATTTT. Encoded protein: CASSLRLDTQYF.

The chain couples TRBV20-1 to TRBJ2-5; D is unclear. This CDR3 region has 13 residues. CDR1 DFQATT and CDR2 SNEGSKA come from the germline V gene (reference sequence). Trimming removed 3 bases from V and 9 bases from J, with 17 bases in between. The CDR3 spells CSARRSAEMAQYF. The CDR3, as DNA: TGCAGTGCTAGGAGGAGCGCGGAGATGGCCCAGTACTTC.

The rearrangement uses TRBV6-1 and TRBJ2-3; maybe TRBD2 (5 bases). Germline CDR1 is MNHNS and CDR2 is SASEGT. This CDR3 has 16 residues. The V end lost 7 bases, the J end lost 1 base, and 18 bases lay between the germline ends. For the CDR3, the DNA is TGTGCCAGCAACGCCGGGGTGGGCAGCGGCACAGATACGCAGTATTTT. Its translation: CASNAGVGSGTDTQYF.